Listed here are 23 T cell receptor beta chains from one sample, sequenced in a study of monozygotic twins with inflammatory bowel disease. Following a re-call of the 5' RACE reads, TCRdb has one entry per CDR3 protein and lacks DNA. The table lists around 380,000 distinct CDR3 sequences. Source material: blood. The source of these receptors is a human donor with ulcerative colitis or Crohn's disease, or a healthy co-twin of an affected twin (not recorded which).

V gene TRBV7-2 combines with J gene TRBJ2-3. CDR1 is SGHTA, CDR2 FQGNSA, per germline. The CDR3 spans 12 residues. CDR3 residues: CASSPAFATQYF.

The chain recombines TRBV11-2 with TRBJ2-5; TCRdb proposes TRBD2, but this gene call is untestable without DNA. CDR1 is SGHAT, CDR2 FQNNGV, per germline. The CDR3 sequence is 16 residues long. Here the CDR3 reads CASSLAQRGGRETQYF.

This chain's CDR3 is CASSDSGPRAEAFF. J is TRBJ1-1 and V is TRBV7-9; TCRdb reports TRBD1, a call that lacks DNA to check it against. Per the germline V gene, CDR1 is SEHNR and CDR2 is FQNEAQ (reference sequence). This CDR3 contains 14 residues.

The V gene is TRBV29-1, the J gene TRBJ2-5. Germline CDR1 SQVTM, CDR2 ANQGSEA. This CDR3 has 12 amino acids. CDR3 sequence reads: CSAQVYQETQYF.

The J gene is TRBJ2-2, the V gene TRBV20-1. This CDR3 contains 12 residues. Germline V gene sequence: CDR1 DFQATT, CDR2 SNEGSKA (reference sequence). The CDR3: CSARTNTGELFF.

This chain uses TRBV11-3 with TRBJ2-1; TCRdb returns TRBD1, unconfirmable since there is no DNA. Germline V CDR1 and CDR2: SGHNT, YENEEA. The CDR3 length is 15 residues. The chain's CDR3 is CASSSAGQAINEQFF.

The gene calls are TRBV4-1 and TRBJ2-5; with no DNA, the TCRdb D assignment of TRBD1 cannot be verified. The V gene's germline CDR1 is MGHRA and CDR2 YSYEKL. This CDR3 spans 14 amino acids. The CDR3 spells CASSPTGLQETQYF.

The rearrangement uses TRBV10-3 and TRBJ2-5; the TCRdb call, TRBD1, lacks DNA for checking. Germline loops: CDR1 ENHRY, CDR2 SYGVKD. This CDR3 has 13 residues. CDR3 protein: CATQGAVVETQYF.

V and J are TRBV5-1 and TRBJ1-5. Per germline, CDR1 SGHRS and CDR2 YFSETQ. The CDR3 is 16 amino acids. CDR3 in amino acids: CASSSGFINSNQPQHF.

The rearrangement links TRBV20-1 to TRBJ1-3; TCRdb lists TRBD1, though no DNA is available to test this call. The CDR3 totals 16 residues. Germline-derived CDR1 and CDR2 are DFQATT and SNEGSKA (reference sequence). The CDR3 loop reads CSARRTGSYPGNTIYF.

J is TRBJ2-5 and V is TRBV15. CDR3 length equals 14 residues. The V gene's germline CDR1 is LNHNV and CDR2 YYDKDF (reference sequence). The CDR3: CATSRDLLWQTQYF.

The gene calls are TRBV6-1 and TRBJ1-3; TCRdb outputs TRBD1, but without DNA this stays unchecked. This CDR3 region has 16 residues. Germline assignment: CDR1 MNHNS and CDR2 SASEGT. CDR3 protein: CASSAITGGTGNTIYF.

V gene TRBV7-2 combines with J gene TRBJ2-1. Germline V gene lookup returns CDR1 SGHTA and CDR2 FQGNSA. CDR3 length equals 14 residues. The CDR3: CASSLERLSNEQFF.

The rearrangement joins TRBV18 to TRBJ1-2. The CDR3 contains 15 residues. The germline V gene has CDR1 KGHSH and CDR2 LQKENI. This CDR3 reads CASLPTTRANYGYTF.

V is TRBV10-2 and J is TRBJ1-1; TCRdb lists TRBD1, though no DNA is available to test this call. Germline V gene lookup returns CDR1 WSHSY and CDR2 SAAADI. This CDR3 region has 12 residues. The CDR3 loop is CASSMTIPGAFF.

V usage is TRBV20-1 and J usage is TRBJ1-2; the D call of TRBD1 rests on TCRdb alone, since no DNA is present to check it. There are 14 residues in the CDR3. Germline V gene data show CDR1 as DFQATT and CDR2 as SNEGSKA (reference sequence). The CDR3 region is CSARPDRGIYGYTF.

The V and J genes are TRBV25-1 and TRBJ2-5; the TCRdb call, TRBD1, lacks DNA for checking. The CDR3 sequence is 15 residues long. Per the germline V gene, CDR1 is MGHDK and CDR2 is SYGVNS. This CDR3 is CASSEYRARGGTQYF. The full variable domain, in which reference TRBV25-1 and TRBJ2-5 provide the parts outside the CDR3, is EADIYQTPRYLVIGTGKKITLECSQTMGHDKMYWYQQDPGMELHLIHYSYGVNSTEKGDLSSESTVSRIRTEHFPLTLESARPSHTSQYLCASSEYRARGGTQYFGPGTRLLVL.

V gene TRBV18 combines with J gene TRBJ1-1; TCRdb selects TRBD1, and the lack of DNA leaves this call unchecked. This CDR3 is built from 15 residues. CDR1 KGHSH and CDR2 LQKENI come from the germline V gene. The chain's CDR3 is CASSPLGGGATEAFF. Full variable domain (outside the CDR3, taken from reference TRBV18 and TRBJ1-1): NAGVMQNPRHLVRRRGQEARLRCSPMKGHSHVYWYRQLPEEGLKFMVYLQKENIIDESGMPKERFSAEFPKEGPSILRIQQVVRGDSAAYFCASSPLGGGATEAFFGQGTRLTVV.

V gene TRBV19 combines with J gene TRBJ2-3; TCRdb outputs TRBD1, but without DNA this stays unchecked. The CDR3 is made up of 18 amino acids. Per the germline V gene, CDR1 is LNHDA and CDR2 is SQIVND (reference sequence). This CDR3 reads CASSISFSGQGRPDTQYF.

V gene TRBV5-5 combines with J gene TRBJ2-3; TCRdb lists TRBD2, though no DNA is available to test this call. The germline V gene has CDR1 SGHKS and CDR2 YYEKEE (reference sequence). The CDR3 consists of 16 residues. The chain's CDR3 is CASSFIAGPGGDTQYF.

V usage is TRBV19 and J usage is TRBJ2-3; as DNA is missing, the TRBD2 call by TCRdb cannot be tested. Germline CDR1 LNHDA, CDR2 SQIVND (reference sequence). The CDR3 has 12 residues. This CDR3 reads CASGVAADTQYF.

The rearrangement uses TRBV11-2 and TRBJ2-5. Germline CDR1 is SGHAT and CDR2 is FQNNGV. There are 15 residues in the CDR3. The CDR3 reads CASSLGSGGQGTQYF.

The rearrangement uses TRBV29-1 and TRBJ2-6; TCRdb gives TRBD1 as the D gene, but with no DNA this cannot be confirmed. There are 17 residues in the CDR3. CDR1 is SQVTM, CDR2 ANQGSEA, per germline. This chain's CDR3 is CSVELGQGGAGANVLTF.